The 20 T cell receptor beta chains below all came from one sample that was sequenced in a study of T-cell reconstitution after alpha-beta-depleted transplantation in children. A library of TCRbeta sequences, prepared with unique molecular identifiers, was generated. One entry per CDR3 protein, called by TCRdb with MiXCR from the PCR reads. The sample includes about 200,000 distinct CDR3 sequences, approximately 15% of them seen just once. The sequencing used PBMCs, mostly from graft donor cells, collected 360 days after TCRalphabeta/CD19-depleted stem cell transplant. The source of these receptors is a male patient aged 2 to 10 who had a stem cell transplant for acute lymphoblastic leukemia, so the T cells may come from the graft donor.

This clonotype was seen repeatedly, ten times or more. The chain employs TRBV7-2 and TRBJ1-4; D is unresolved. Deletions cut 5 bases from V and 5 bases from J, with 15 bases between. Germline CDR1 and CDR2: SGHTA and FQGNSA. The CDR3 sequence is 15 residues long. CDR3 sequence: CASSGPPRANEKLFF. The DNA for the CDR3 is TGTGCCAGCAGCGGCCCCCCTAGGGCAAATGAAAAACTGTTTTTT.

This chain links TRBV10-3 with TRBJ1-2; TRBD1 is a possible D gene (5 bases). Trimming removed 4 bases from V and 9 bases from J, with 21 bases in between. Germline V gives CDR1 ENHRY, CDR2 SYGVKD. The CDR3 consists of 15 residues. The CDR3 protein is CAISGSGTTALSYTF. CDR3 coding DNA: TGTGCCATCAGTGGATCCGGGACGACGGCGTTAAGCTACACCTTC.

The chain employs TRBV20-1 and TRBJ1-3; 9 nucleotides agree with TRBD1. Trimming cost V 5 bases and J 3 bases; bases outside gene matches: 8. Germline-derived CDR1 and CDR2 are DFQATT and SNEGSKA (reference sequence). The CDR3 runs 15 residues. CDR3 bases: TGCAGTGCTGGGGGACAGGGACTATTTGGAAACACCATATATTTT. Amino acids: CSAGGQGLFGNTIYF.

This rearrangement joins TRBV11-1 to TRBJ2-6; the D is unclear. Trimming left V 0 bases short and J 6 bases short, with 18 bases between. In germline, CDR1 is SGHAT, CDR2 FQDESV (reference sequence). This CDR3 is built from 18 residues. CDR3 DNA: TGTGCCAGCAGCTTAGCGCTAAGTATTACCTCTTCGGCCAACGTCCTGACTTTC. It translates to CASSLALSITSSANVLTF.

This clonotype was counted between two and nine times. This rearrangement joins TRBV15 to TRBJ1-1, with D perhaps matching TRBD1 (5 bases). This CDR3 is 11 amino acids long. Trimming removed 6 bases at V and 7 bases at J, with 9 bases between. CDR1 LNHNV and CDR2 YYDKDF come from the germline V gene (reference sequence). In nucleotides, the CDR3 is TGTGCCACCAGAGCAACAGGTGAAGCTTTCTTT. Translated, it gives CATRATGEAFF.

The rearrangement joins TRBV7-8 to TRBJ2-3; 11 positions match TRBD2. The CDR3 has 16 amino acids. CDR1 is SGHVS and CDR2 is FQNEAQ in the germline V gene. The junction had 9 bases not matched to a gene; V was cut back by 5 bases and J by 5 bases. CDR3: CASSHIAGGLIDTQYF. The CDR3 DNA reads as TGTGCCAGCAGCCACATAGCGGGGGGGCTAATAGATACGCAGTATTTT.

This clonotype was detected only a few times. The V and J genes are TRBV12-3 or TRBV12-4 and TRBJ2-1; 12 nucleotides align to TRBD2. J gave up 8 bases and V 4 bases, and 9 bases lay outside the gene matches. The CDR3 contains 16 residues. In DNA form, the CDR3 reads TGTGCCAGCAGTTATCCTAGCGGGGGGGCCTCGGATGAGCAGTTCTTC. As protein: CASSYPSGGASDEQFF.

This clonotype was found a few times. J is TRBJ2-7 and V is TRBV5-1; D tentatively reads TRBD1 or TRBD2 (5 bases each). The CDR3 covers 16 residues. Germline assignment: CDR1 SGHRS and CDR2 YFSETQ. V shed 0 bases and J shed 2 bases, with 15 bases lying between them. CDR3 in amino acids: CASSLGGNSRTYEQYF. In DNA, the CDR3 is TGCGCCAGCAGCTTGGGGGGGAACTCACGAACCTACGAGCAGTACTTC.

In DNA form, the CDR3 reads TGCGCCAGCAGCCACCGGACAGGGGGCGGGAACACTGAAGCTTTCTTT. Protein: CASSHRTGGGNTEAFF. The chain carries TRBV10-2 and TRBJ1-1; 11 bases are shared with TRBD1. The CDR3 covers 16 residues. Germline values: CDR1 WSHSY, CDR2 SAAADI. J was trimmed by 1 base and V by 6 bases; bases with no gene match: 7.

This clonotype showed up just a few times. The genes are TRBV7-6 and TRBJ2-3, with 13 bases identical to TRBD2. This CDR3 has 17 residues. V was clipped by 3 bases and J by 2 bases; unmatched bases: 5. The germline gives CDR1 SGHVS, CDR2 FNYEAQ. CDR3: CASSLRTSGGLTDTQYF. The CDR3 coding sequence is TGTGCCAGCAGCTTGCGGACTAGCGGGGGTCTCACAGATACGCAGTATTTT. Full variable domain (missing parts from reference TRBV7-6 and TRBJ2-3): GAGVSQSPRYKVTKRGQDVALRCDPISGHVSLYWYRQALGQGPEFLTYFNYEAQQDKSGLPNDRFSAERPEGSISTLTIQRTEQRDSAMYRCASSLRTSGGLTDTQYFGPGTRLTVL.

The CDR3 is CASSLVSLLRLAPLDGNEQFF. The CDR3 DNA is TGTGCCAGCAGCTTAGTATCGTTACTCCGGCTAGCACCACTCGACGGCAATGAGCAGTTCTTC. This chain joins TRBV11-2 and TRBJ2-1, with D possibly matching TRBD2 (5 bases). V lost 1 base, J lost 6 bases, and 31 bases lay in between. CDR1 is SGHAT and CDR2 is FQNNGV in the germline V gene. The CDR3 totals 21 residues.

The rearrangement joins TRBV7-2 to TRBJ2-3; 7 positions match TRBD1. The CDR3 loop spans 16 amino acids. Germline V gene data show CDR1 as SGHTA and CDR2 as FQGNSA. J lost 0 bases, V lost 1 base, and 4 bases had no gene match. CDR3 DNA sequence: TGTGCCAGCAGCTTAGGGGGGACAGTTAGCACAGATACGCAGTATTTT. Translated, it gives CASSLGGTVSTDTQYF.

This clonotype was recorded a few times. This chain joins TRBV12-3 or TRBV12-4 and TRBJ1-3; D is uncertain. Trimming removed 5 bases from V and 0 bases from J, with 14 bases in between. This CDR3 is built from 16 residues. CDR3: CASSPSRTFSGNTIYF. The CDR3, as DNA: TGTGCCAGCAGTCCGAGCAGGACCTTCTCTGGAAACACCATATATTTT.

This clonotype has only a few counts. The J gene is TRBJ2-1, the V gene TRBV3-1, with 11 bases lining up with TRBD2. The CDR3 extends over 16 amino acids. In germline, CDR1 is LGHDT, CDR2 YNNKEL (reference sequence). J was trimmed by 4 bases and V by 4 bases; bases with no gene match: 6. The CDR3 DNA reads TGTGCCAGCAGCCGAGTAGCGGGGGGGCCGTACAATGAGCAGTTCTTC. Encoded protein: CASSRVAGGPYNEQFF.

This chain links TRBV12-3 or TRBV12-4 with TRBJ2-1; 14 bases match TRBD2. The CDR3 sequence is 14 residues long. The V and J ends lost 6 bases and 6 bases, in that order; junction bases with no gene match: 1. In nucleotides, the CDR3 is TGTGCCAGCAGGGGACTAGCGGGGGCCAATGAGCAGTTCTTC. It is translated as CASRGLAGANEQFF.

This clonotype was seen repeatedly, ten times or more. The V gene is TRBV12-5, the J gene TRBJ1-2; TRBD1 is a possible D gene (5 bases). Germline CDR1 LGHNT, CDR2 FRNRAP. Trimming took off 6 bases at V and 8 bases at J, with 16 bases between the two ends. CDR3 length: 13 residues. This CDR3 reads CASGISGPGGYTF. The DNA for the CDR3 is TGTGCTAGTGGGATATCGGGGCCCGGCGGCTACACCTTC.

The rearrangement uses TRBV28 and TRBJ2-3; D ambiguous. Germline CDR1 and CDR2: MDHEN and SYDVKM. Trimming cost V 3 bases and J 6 bases, with 16 bases left between them. This CDR3 region has 15 residues. In DNA form, the CDR3 reads TGTGCCAGCAGTTTTTATTCGGCTAACCTGGATACGCAGTATTTT. This codes for CASSFYSANLDTQYF.

This rearrangement joins TRBV7-6 to TRBJ2-7; TRBD2 matches 7 bases. The CDR3 covers 14 residues. Germline CDR1 is SGHVS and CDR2 is FNYEAQ. The junction had 5 bases not matched to a gene; V was cut back by 3 bases and J by 3 bases. CDR3 in amino acids: CASSFGGGNYEQYF. The CDR3 bases are TGTGCCAGCAGCTTTGGGGGGGGGAACTACGAGCAGTACTTC.

V usage is TRBV20-1 and J usage is TRBJ2-4; D gene uncertain. V lost 4 bases and J 0 bases, leaving 16 bases between the germline ends. The CDR3 contains 16 residues. Germline CDR1 reads DFQATT; CDR2 reads SNEGSKA (reference sequence). In DNA form, the CDR3 reads TGCAGTGCTATATCCAACACAATTACAGCCAAAAACATTCAGTACTTC. Protein: CSAISNTITAKNIQYF.

In its sample, this clonotype was seen a few times. The CDR3 DNA follows: TGCAGCGTTGCGGAAGGGGAAGACTATGGCTACACCTTC. It is translated as CSVAEGEDYGYTF. This chain connects TRBV29-1 to TRBJ1-2; a possible D gene is TRBD1 (5 bases). Germline values: CDR1 SQVTM, CDR2 ANQGSEA. This CDR3 has 13 amino acids. Trimming took off 4 bases at V and 3 bases at J, with 12 bases between the two ends.